The 22 T cell receptor beta chains listed next were all sequenced from one sample in a study of neoadjuvant anti-PD-1 for oral cavity cancer. Regarding time point: after neoadjuvant nivolumab, at surgical resection. Data came from immunoSEQ multiplex PCR; TCRdb stores just in-frame clones and leaves some out. The sample comprises about 13,000 clones, roughly 70% of which are singletons, and roughly 2.9% rests with the top ten. Specimen: PBMCs, collected after nivolumab (anti-PD-1) treatment. These receptors were obtained from a person aged 35-79 years with oral cavity squamous cell carcinoma.

This clone came up a few times. The rearrangement joins TRBV2 to TRBJ2-2; D remains unclear. Trimming took 7 bases from V and 0 from J, leaving 9 bases between them. Germline V gives CDR1 SNHLY, CDR2 FYNNEI. The CDR3 length is 14 residues. CDR3 loop: CASKASANTGELFF. The CDR3 DNA follows: TGTGCCAGCAAGGCCAGCGCGAACACCGGGGAGCTGTTTTTT. The complete variable domain, with remaining parts taken from reference TRBV2 and TRBJ2-2, reads EPEVTQTPSHQVTQMGQEVILRCVPISNHLYFYWYRQILGQKVEFLVSFYNNEISEKSEIFDDQFSVERPDGSNFTLKIRSTKLEDSAMYFCASKASANTGELFFGEGSRLTVL.

V and J are TRBV5-1 and TRBJ2-1, with 10 bases matching TRBD2. The V segment lost 1 base and the J segment 8 bases; nucleotides outside the gene matches: 9. In germline, CDR1 is SGHRS, CDR2 YFSETQ. The CDR3 spans 16 residues. The CDR3 sequence: CASSLSLAGEVDEQFF. The CDR3 bases are TGCGCCAGCAGCTTGAGCCTAGCGGGGGAAGTGGATGAGCAGTTCTTC.

This clone was observed a few times. The chain joins TRBV12-5 to TRBJ1-1; no firm D call. V dropped 7 bases and J dropped 0 bases, with 9 bases sitting between them. This CDR3 has 13 amino acids. CDR1 is LGHNT, CDR2 FRNRAP, per germline. This CDR3 is CASAGTLNTEAFF. As DNA, the CDR3 is TGTGCTAGTGCGGGCACCCTGAACACTGAAGCTTTCTTT.

The count of this clone is one. This chain uses TRBV6-5 with TRBJ1-5, with D maybe TRBD1 (5 bases). There are 15 residues in the CDR3. Germline V gives CDR1 MNHEY, CDR2 SVGAGI. Trimming removed 6 bases from V and 0 bases from J, with 12 bases in between. The CDR3 bases are TGTGCCAGCAGCCACGGGACGGTTAGCAATCAGCCCCAGCATTTT. Translating gives CASSHGTVSNQPQHF.

The chain recombines TRBV11-3 with TRBJ2-7; D gene uncertain. The CDR3 runs to 14 residues. Trimming removed 1 base from V and 3 bases from J, with 10 bases in between. Germline lookup yields CDR1 SGHNT and CDR2 YENEEA. The chain's CDR3 is CASSLGASNYEQYF. The CDR3 DNA is TGTGCCAGCAGCTTAGGGGCCTCGAACTACGAGCAGTACTTC. The full variable domain, in which reference TRBV11-3 and TRBJ2-7 provide the parts outside the CDR3, is EAGVVQSPRYKIIEKKQPVAFWCNPISGHNTLYWYLQNLGQGPELLIRYENEEAVDDSQLPKDRFSAERLKGVDSTLKIQPAELGDSAVYLCASSLGASNYEQYFGPGTRLTVT.

The V call is TRBV27, the J call TRBJ2-1; the match to TRBD2 covers 13 bases. The germline V gene has CDR1 MNHEY and CDR2 SMNVEV (reference sequence). The CDR3 is 19 residues long. V lost 0 bases, J lost 3 bases, and 8 bases stayed unmatched. CDR3 sequence (DNA): TGTGCCAGCAGTTTATCGTTTACTAGCGGGAGGGCTAGCTACAATGAGCAGTTCTTC. Its protein product is CASSLSFTSGRASYNEQFF.

The chain has TRBV6-5 and TRBJ2-1; tentatively, D is TRBD1 (5 bases). Germline-derived CDR1 and CDR2 are MNHEY and SVGAGI. This CDR3 comprises 11 residues. V dropped 6 bases and J dropped 8 bases, with 8 bases sitting between them. CDR3: CASSQGYEQFF. The CDR3 DNA is TGTGCCAGCAGCCAGGGATATGAGCAGTTCTTC.

The CDR3 nucleotides read TGTGCCAGCCGAAGAGGGGGCGGCTACGAGCAGTACTTC. Translating gives CASRRGGGYEQYF. The V gene is TRBV2, the J gene TRBJ2-7; 7 bases align to TRBD1. The V gene end was trimmed by 8 bases and the J gene end by 3 bases; junction bases not matched to a gene: 7. The germline V gene encodes CDR1 SNHLY and CDR2 FYNNEI. The CDR3 spans 13 residues.

There are a few counts of this clone. This sequence joins TRBV18 and TRBJ2-7; 7 bases line up with TRBD1. CDR3 length: 15 amino acids. V trimming: 0 bases; J trimming: 4 bases; junction bases outside the gene matches: 6. The V gene's germline CDR1 is KGHSH and CDR2 LQKENI. The CDR3 region is CASSPPGTETYEQYF. The CDR3 bases are TGTGCCAGCTCACCACCCGGGACAGAGACTTACGAGCAGTACTTC.

This chain connects TRBV11-2 to TRBJ2-7, with D perhaps TRBD2 (6 bases). The germline CDR1 and CDR2 sequences are SGHAT and FQNNGV. Trimming removed 0 bases at V and 2 bases at J, with 11 bases between. This CDR3 has 15 residues. CDR3 amino acids: CASSLDGRVTYEQYF. DNA for the CDR3: TGTGCCAGCAGCTTAGACGGGAGAGTCACCTACGAGCAGTACTTC.

The chain uses TRBV11-1 and TRBJ1-1; no clear D gene. Trimming left V 1 base short and J 7 bases short, with 7 bases between. The CDR3 is 12 amino acids. Germline-derived CDR1 and CDR2 are SGHAT and FQDESV (reference sequence). The CDR3 protein is CASSLEYSEAFF. CDR3 nucleotide sequence: TGTGCCAGCAGCTTAGAATACAGTGAAGCTTTCTTT.

This chain joins TRBV7-8 and TRBJ1-2, with D possibly matching TRBD1 (5 bases). Germline V gene data show CDR1 as SGHVS and CDR2 as FQNEAQ. This CDR3 contains 12 residues. V dropped 7 bases and J dropped 2 bases, with 8 bases sitting between them. CDR3 DNA: TGTGCCAGCACCCAGGGAAACTATGGCTACACCTTC. The encoded protein is CASTQGNYGYTF.

The V call is TRBV6-5, the J call TRBJ2-7, with D possibly TRBD2 on 6 matching bases. V was cut by 4 bases and J by 2 bases, with 12 bases left in between. Per germline, CDR1 MNHEY and CDR2 SVGAGI. The CDR3 sequence is 14 residues long. The CDR3 DNA follows: TGTGCCAGCAGTTTAACAGCGGGCGCCTACGAGCAGTACTTC. Its translation is CASSLTAGAYEQYF.

This sequence joins TRBV29-1 and TRBJ1-3; D is ambiguous. The CDR3 spans 14 residues. Germline values: CDR1 SQVTM, CDR2 ANQGSEA. Trimming removed 4 bases from V and 4 bases from J, with 14 bases in between. CDR3 coding DNA: TGCAGCGTTGGAATAGGAGGGCACGGAAACACCATATATTTT. Translated: CSVGIGGHGNTIYF.

The V call is TRBV10-1, the J call TRBJ2-5, with a weak D call TRBD2 (7 bases). CDR3 length: 14 amino acids. The V end was cut by 2 bases, the J end by 4 bases, with 11 bases between. From germline, CDR1 is WNHNN and CDR2 SYGVQD (reference sequence). CDR3 loop: CASSEGGAGETQYF. DNA of the CDR3: TGCGCCAGCAGTGAGGGGGGGGCCGGAGAGACCCAGTACTTC.

This rearrangement joins TRBV7-3 to TRBJ2-3; D remains unclear. Trimming stripped 3 bases from V and 5 bases from J, with 9 bases between. The CDR3 runs to 13 residues. CDR1 and CDR2 from the germline V gene are SGHTA and FQGTGA. The CDR3 region has the DNA TGTGCCAGCAGCTTTAATGGAAAAGATACGCAGTATTTT. As protein: CASSFNGKDTQYF.

This chain links TRBV7-2 with TRBJ1-5, with TRBD1 matching over 8 bases. CDR3 size: 16 residues. CDR1 and CDR2 from the germline V gene are SGHTA and FQGNSA. V trimming: 1 base; J trimming: 1 base; junction bases outside the gene matches: 3. CDR3 sequence: CASSLDRTGSNQPQHF. CDR3 sequence (DNA): TGTGCCAGCAGCTTAGATAGGACAGGGAGCAATCAGCCCCAGCATTTT.

The J gene is TRBJ1-4, the V gene TRBV4-1, with TRBD1 matching 7 bases. The CDR3 runs 15 residues. CDR1 is MGHRA and CDR2 is YSYEKL in the germline V gene. With 1 base clipped from V and 7 bases from J, the junction kept 6 bases outside the gene matches. The CDR3 here is CASSQGQGGLEKLFF. Written as DNA, the CDR3 is TGCGCCAGCAGCCAAGGACAGGGTGGGCTTGAAAAACTGTTTTTT.

This rearrangement joins TRBV7-9 to TRBJ2-6, with unresolved D. CDR3 length: 18 residues. The germline CDR1 and CDR2 sequences are SEHNR and FQNEAQ (reference sequence). The V end was cut by 5 bases, the J end by 0 bases, with 17 bases between. CDR3 protein: CASSPSFGRASGANVLTF. Here the CDR3 DNA reads TGTGCCAGCAGCCCCAGTTTCGGCAGAGCCTCTGGGGCCAACGTCCTGACTTTC.

V and J are TRBV19 and TRBJ2-2; tentative D call: TRBD1 (5 bases). Deletions cut 11 bases from V and 0 bases from J, with 10 bases between. The CDR3 loop spans 13 amino acids. Germline V gene sequence: CDR1 LNHDA, CDR2 SQIVND (reference sequence). The CDR3 region is CAVRVPNTGELFF. In DNA, the CDR3 is TGTGCCGTCAGGGTGCCGAACACCGGGGAGCTGTTTTTT.

Here the CDR3 DNA reads TGTGCCAGCAAAACCGGGACAGGACCCCAGCCCCAGCATTTT. Translated, it gives CASKTGTGPQPQHF. V usage is TRBV28 and J usage is TRBJ1-5; TRBD1 agrees at 8 bases. This CDR3 region has 14 residues. The germline V gene has CDR1 MDHEN and CDR2 SYDVKM. With V trimmed by 7 bases and J by 7 bases, 9 bases remained unmatched.

The V gene is TRBV19, the J gene TRBJ1-4; 9 bases line up with TRBD1. Losses at the gene ends were 6 bases for V and 6 bases for J; bases not matched to a gene: 5. The germline CDR1 and CDR2 sequences are LNHDA and SQIVND (reference sequence). The CDR3 is 14 amino acids. Here the CDR3 reads CASRNTGGYEKLFF. For the CDR3, the DNA is TGTGCCAGTAGGAACACAGGGGGCTATGAAAAACTGTTTTTT.